Sequencing of this T cell receptor beta chain was carried out in a study of PD-1 blockade in classical Hodgkin lymphoma. No patient escaped relapse after autologous stem cell transplantation, and brentuximab vedotin exposure varied. Using magnetic negative selection, the CD4+ T cells were separated out of thawed PBMCs. Progressive disease, partial response or complete response was each patient's best response. The repertoire was sequenced with immunoSEQ multiplex PCR; TCRdb's copy has only in-frame clones and lacks some. The sample lists more than 3,500 clones, approximately 87% occurring once. CDR3 length: 16 amino acids. Germline-derived CDR1 and CDR2 are SGHVS and FNYEAQ. Trimming at V came to 4 bases and at J to 5 bases, leaving 5 bases not matched to a gene.

This sequence joins TRBV7-6 and TRBJ2-5; 15 bases match TRBD2. The TCR comes from a human donor with classical Hodgkin lymphoma. Sequences were derived from CD4+ T cells from blood, sampled at baseline. DNA of the CDR3: TGTGCCAGCAGCTCCGGACTAGCGGGGGGGAGGGAGACCCAGTACTTC. Translating it yields CASSSGLAGGRETQYF.